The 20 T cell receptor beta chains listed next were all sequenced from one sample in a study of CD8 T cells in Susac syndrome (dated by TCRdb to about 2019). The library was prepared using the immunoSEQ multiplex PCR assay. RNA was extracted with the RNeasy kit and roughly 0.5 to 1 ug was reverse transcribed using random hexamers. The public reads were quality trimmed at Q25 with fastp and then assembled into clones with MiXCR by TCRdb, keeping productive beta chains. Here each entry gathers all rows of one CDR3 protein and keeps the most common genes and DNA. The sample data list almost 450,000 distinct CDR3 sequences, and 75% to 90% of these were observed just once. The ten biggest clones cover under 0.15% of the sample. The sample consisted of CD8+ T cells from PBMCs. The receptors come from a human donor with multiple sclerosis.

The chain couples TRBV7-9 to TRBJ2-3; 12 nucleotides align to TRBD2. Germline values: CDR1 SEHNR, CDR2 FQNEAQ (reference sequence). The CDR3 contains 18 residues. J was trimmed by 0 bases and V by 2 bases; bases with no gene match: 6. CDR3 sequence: CASSLRLAGEASTDTQYF. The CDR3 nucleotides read TGTGCCAGCAGCTTAAGACTAGCGGGGGAAGCTAGCACAGATACGCAGTATTTT.

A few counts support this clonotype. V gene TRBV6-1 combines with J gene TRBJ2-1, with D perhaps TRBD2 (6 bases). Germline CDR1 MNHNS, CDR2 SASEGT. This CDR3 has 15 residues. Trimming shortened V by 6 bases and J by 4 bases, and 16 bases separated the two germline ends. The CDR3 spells CASRIAASGYNEQFF. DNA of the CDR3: TGTGCCAGCAGAATAGCGGCCTCCGGGTACAATGAGCAGTTCTTC.

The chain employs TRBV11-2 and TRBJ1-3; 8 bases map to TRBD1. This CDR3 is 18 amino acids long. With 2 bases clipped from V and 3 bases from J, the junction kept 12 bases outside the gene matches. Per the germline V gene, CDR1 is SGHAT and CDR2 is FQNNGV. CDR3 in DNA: TGTGCCAGCAGCTTATGGGAGAAAGGACAGGGAGATGGAAACACCATATATTTT. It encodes CASSLWEKGQGDGNTIYF.

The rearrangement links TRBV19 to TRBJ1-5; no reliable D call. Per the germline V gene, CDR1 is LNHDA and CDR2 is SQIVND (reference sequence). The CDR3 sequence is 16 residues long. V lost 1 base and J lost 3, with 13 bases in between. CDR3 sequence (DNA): TGTGCCAGTAGTATAGGAACCCCGCTCCACAATCAGCCCCAGCATTTT. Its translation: CASSIGTPLHNQPQHF.

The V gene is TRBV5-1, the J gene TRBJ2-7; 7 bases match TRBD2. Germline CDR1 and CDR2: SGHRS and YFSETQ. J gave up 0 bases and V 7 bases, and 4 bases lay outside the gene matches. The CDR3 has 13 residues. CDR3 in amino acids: CASGRGTSYEQYF. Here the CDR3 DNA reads TGCGCCAGCGGGAGGGGCACCTCCTACGAGCAGTACTTC.

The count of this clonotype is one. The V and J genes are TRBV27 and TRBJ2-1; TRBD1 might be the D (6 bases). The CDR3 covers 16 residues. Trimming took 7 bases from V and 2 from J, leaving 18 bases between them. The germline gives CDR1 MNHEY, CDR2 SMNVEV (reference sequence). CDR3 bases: TGTGCCAGCAACTTTAATGAGGGGGTTCCCTACAATGAGCAGTTCTTC. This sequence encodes CASNFNEGVPYNEQFF.

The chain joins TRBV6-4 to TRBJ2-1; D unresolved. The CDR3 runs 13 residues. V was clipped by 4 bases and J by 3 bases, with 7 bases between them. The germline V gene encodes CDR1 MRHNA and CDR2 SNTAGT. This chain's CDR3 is CASSVGVYNEQFF. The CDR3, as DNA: TGTGCCAGCAGTGTAGGAGTCTACAATGAGCAGTTCTTC.

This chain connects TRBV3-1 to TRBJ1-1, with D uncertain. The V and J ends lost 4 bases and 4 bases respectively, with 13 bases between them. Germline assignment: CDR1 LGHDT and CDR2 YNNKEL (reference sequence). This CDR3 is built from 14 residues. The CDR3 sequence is CASSPGIGGTEAFF. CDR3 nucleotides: TGTGCCAGCAGCCCCGGTATTGGAGGCACTGAAGCTTTCTTT.

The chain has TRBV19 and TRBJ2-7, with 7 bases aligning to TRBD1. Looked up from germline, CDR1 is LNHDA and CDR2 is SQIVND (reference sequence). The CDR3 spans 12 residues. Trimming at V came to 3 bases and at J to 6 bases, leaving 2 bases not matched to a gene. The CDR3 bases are TGTGCCAGTAGTATGAGGGACAGCGAGCAGTACTTC. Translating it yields CASSMRDSEQYF.

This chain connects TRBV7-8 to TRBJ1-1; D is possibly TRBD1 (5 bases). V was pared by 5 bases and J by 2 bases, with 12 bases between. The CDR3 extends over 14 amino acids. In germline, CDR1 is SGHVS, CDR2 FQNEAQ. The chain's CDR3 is CASSLDMGNTEAFF. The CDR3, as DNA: TGTGCCAGCAGCCTGGACATGGGAAACACTGAAGCTTTCTTT. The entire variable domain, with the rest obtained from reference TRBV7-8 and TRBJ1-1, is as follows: GAGVSQSPRYKVAKRGQDVALRCDPISGHVSLFWYQQALGQGPEFLTYFQNEAQLDKSGLPSDRFFAERPEGSVSTLKIQRTQQEDSAVYLCASSLDMGNTEAFFGQGTRLTVV.

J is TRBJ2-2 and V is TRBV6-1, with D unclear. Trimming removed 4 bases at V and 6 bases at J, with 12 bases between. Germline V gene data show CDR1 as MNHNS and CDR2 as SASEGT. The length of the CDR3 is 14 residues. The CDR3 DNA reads TGTGCCAGCAGTGCCTTCGGACCCCCCGGGGAGCTGTTTTTT. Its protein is CASSAFGPPGELFF.

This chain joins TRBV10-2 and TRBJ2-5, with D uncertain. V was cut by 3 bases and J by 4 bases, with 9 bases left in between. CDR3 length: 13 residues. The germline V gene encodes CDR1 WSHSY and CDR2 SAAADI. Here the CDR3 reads CASSEGSPETQYF. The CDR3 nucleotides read TGCGCCAGCAGTGAAGGTAGCCCAGAGACCCAGTACTTC.

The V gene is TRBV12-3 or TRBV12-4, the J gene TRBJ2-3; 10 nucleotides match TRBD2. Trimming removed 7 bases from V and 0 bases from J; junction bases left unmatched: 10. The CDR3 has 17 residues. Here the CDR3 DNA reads TGTGCCAGCACAGACTGGACTAGCGGTCAGAGCACAGATACGCAGTATTTT. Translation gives CASTDWTSGQSTDTQYF.

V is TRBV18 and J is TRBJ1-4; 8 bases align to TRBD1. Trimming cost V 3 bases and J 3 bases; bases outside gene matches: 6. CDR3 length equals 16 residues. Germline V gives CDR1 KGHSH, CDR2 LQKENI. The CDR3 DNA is TGTGCCAGCTCACCCAGCAGGGGGCTCTCTAATGAAAAACTGTTTTTT. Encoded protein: CASSPSRGLSNEKLFF. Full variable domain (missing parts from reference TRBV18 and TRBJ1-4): NAGVMQNPRHLVRRRGQEARLRCSPMKGHSHVYWYRQLPEEGLKFMVYLQKENIIDESGMPKERFSAEFPKEGPSILRIQQVVRGDSAAYFCASSPSRGLSNEKLFFGSGTQLSVL.

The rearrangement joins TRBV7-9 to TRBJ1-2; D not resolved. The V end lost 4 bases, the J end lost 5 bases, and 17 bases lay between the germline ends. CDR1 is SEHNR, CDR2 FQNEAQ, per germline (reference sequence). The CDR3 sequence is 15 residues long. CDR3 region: CASSSQRRNKYGYTF. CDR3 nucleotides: TGTGCCAGCAGCTCTCAAAGACGGAACAAGTATGGCTACACCTTC.

The CDR3 loop is CASSLLAVYYEQYF. The CDR3 region has the DNA TGTGCCAGCAGCCTTCTAGCGGTTTACTACGAGCAGTACTTC. This chain joins TRBV11-2 and TRBJ2-7; 7 positions agree with TRBD2. Trimming cost V 5 bases and J 3 bases; bases outside gene matches: 7. Germline lookup yields CDR1 SGHAT and CDR2 FQNNGV. The CDR3 loop spans 14 amino acids.

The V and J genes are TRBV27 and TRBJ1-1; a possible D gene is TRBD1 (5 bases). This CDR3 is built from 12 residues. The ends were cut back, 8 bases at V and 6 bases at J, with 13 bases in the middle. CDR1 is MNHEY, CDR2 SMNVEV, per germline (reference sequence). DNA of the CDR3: TGTGCCAGCGCCCAGGGAACGGCTGAAGCTTTCTTT. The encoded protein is CASAQGTAEAFF.

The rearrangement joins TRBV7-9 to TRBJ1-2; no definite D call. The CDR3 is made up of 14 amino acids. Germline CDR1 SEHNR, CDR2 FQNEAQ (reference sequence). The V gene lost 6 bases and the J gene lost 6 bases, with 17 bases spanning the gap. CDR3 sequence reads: CASSFGGSADGYTF. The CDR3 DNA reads TGTGCCAGCAGTTTCGGTGGGTCGGCAGATGGCTACACCTTC.

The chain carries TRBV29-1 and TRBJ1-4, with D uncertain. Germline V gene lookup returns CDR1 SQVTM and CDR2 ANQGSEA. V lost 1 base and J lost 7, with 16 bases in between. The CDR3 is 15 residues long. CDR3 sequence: CSVEGTPVVGEKLFF. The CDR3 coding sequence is TGCAGCGTTGAAGGGACGCCTGTGGTTGGTGAAAAACTGTTTTTT.

The CDR3 loop is CASRLAGQGSNYGYTF. DNA of the CDR3: TGTGCAAGTCGCTTAGCGGGACAGGGTTCTAACTATGGCTACACCTTC. This rearrangement joins TRBV12-2 to TRBJ1-2; TRBD1 is the table's D call and was not checked against the DNA. TRBV12-2 is recorded as a pseudogene. The CDR3 consists of 16 residues.